Listed here are 32 T cell receptor beta chains from one sample, sequenced in a study of cytomegalovirus exposure and HLA in healthy donors. TCRdb's copy holds only in-frame clones and misses some; the assay was immunoSEQ multiplex PCR. The sample consists of roughly 180,000 clones, roughly 82% of them appearing once. The sequenced material came from PBMCs. These receptors all stem from a man aged 18 to 30 in good health and CMV-seropositive.

CDR3 bases: TGTGCCAGCAGTTACCCCCAACGGCCGGGGATCAATGAGCAGTTCTTC. This translates into CASSYPQRPGINEQFF. The gene calls are TRBV6-5 and TRBJ2-1, with a tentative D call TRBD2 (5 bases). V dropped 2 bases and J dropped 6 bases, with 17 bases sitting between them. This CDR3 is 16 amino acids long. Per the germline V gene, CDR1 is MNHEY and CDR2 is SVGAGI.

J is TRBJ1-4 and V is TRBV30; D gene ambiguous. CDR1 is GTSNPN, CDR2 SVGIG, per germline (reference sequence). The CDR3 sequence is 13 residues long. V lost 8 bases to trimming and J lost 2 bases, with 12 bases between them. In DNA, the CDR3 is TGTGCCCGGTGGAGGGCGACTAATGAAAAACTGTTTTTT. It encodes CARWRATNEKLFF.

V and J are TRBV27 and TRBJ2-7; D unclear. Germline V gene lookup returns CDR1 MNHEY and CDR2 SMNVEV (reference sequence). With 1 base removed from V and 4 bases from J, the gap between germline ends came to 20 bases. The CDR3 runs 17 residues. CDR3 amino acids: CASSLYPLRLDKYEQYF. The CDR3 bases are TGTGCCAGCAGTTTATACCCCCTCCGACTGGATAAATACGAGCAGTACTTC.

V is TRBV27 and J is TRBJ1-3; no firm D call. Germline lookup yields CDR1 MNHEY and CDR2 SMNVEV (reference sequence). The CDR3 length is 14 residues. Trimming pared 4 bases from V and 0 bases from J, leaving 7 bases between. The CDR3 DNA sequence: TGTGCCAGCAGTTCGTCCCTCTCTGGAAACACCATATATTTT. Amino acid sequence: CASSSSLSGNTIYF.

This sequence joins TRBV27 and TRBJ2-7; tentatively, D is TRBD2 (5 bases). The germline gives CDR1 MNHEY, CDR2 SMNVEV (reference sequence). V shed 5 bases and J shed 0 bases, with 11 bases lying between them. The CDR3 has 14 amino acids. The CDR3 region has the DNA TGTGCCAGCAGTGCTTGGACTTACTCCTACGAGCAGTACTTC. Translating gives CASSAWTYSYEQYF.

This chain uses TRBV5-1 with TRBJ2-1; 8 bases line up with TRBD2. With V trimmed by 2 bases and J by 3 bases, 1 base remained unmatched. The length of the CDR3 is 14 residues. The germline gives CDR1 SGHRS, CDR2 YFSETQ. CDR3 protein: CASSFAGGYNEQFF. The CDR3 nucleotides read TGCGCCAGCAGCTTCGCGGGGGGCTACAATGAGCAGTTCTTC.

Relative to its sample, this clone is medium-sized. V is TRBV7-6 and J is TRBJ2-1, with a possible D match to TRBD1 (5 bases). The CDR3 is 15 amino acids. Trimming removed 4 bases at V and 6 bases at J, with 16 bases between. Germline assignment: CDR1 SGHVS and CDR2 FNYEAQ. The CDR3 nucleotides read TGTGCCAGCAGCTGGGGCCAGGGCGCGGTCAATGAGCAGTTCTTC. It yields the protein CASSWGQGAVNEQFF.

The chain employs TRBV28 and TRBJ2-7; 10 nucleotides agree with TRBD2. Germline loops: CDR1 MDHEN, CDR2 SYDVKM. This CDR3 is built from 14 residues. V lost 4 bases to trimming and J lost 2 bases; unmatched junction nucleotides: 2. The CDR3 is CASSWTSGTYEQYF. The CDR3 coding sequence is TGTGCCAGCAGTTGGACTAGCGGAACCTACGAGCAGTACTTC.

The chain is built from TRBV4-1 and TRBJ2-7, with unresolved D. V was pared by 3 bases and J by 5 bases, with 26 bases between. The CDR3 extends over 18 amino acids. Germline-derived CDR1 and CDR2 are MGHRA and YSYEKL. CDR3 sequence: CASSQKPLGDTSLHEQYF. The CDR3 DNA reads TGCGCCAGCAGCCAGAAGCCTTTGGGCGACACTTCTCTCCACGAGCAGTACTTC.

The chain couples TRBV19 to TRBJ1-5; TRBD1 agrees at 8 bases. The junction had 10 bases not matched to a gene; V was cut back by 6 bases and J by 6 bases. Germline V CDR1 and CDR2: LNHDA, SQIVND (reference sequence). The CDR3 has 15 amino acids. The CDR3 region has the DNA TGTGCCAGTAGCCATGGACAGGGAGAGAGTCAGCCCCAGCATTTT. Encoded protein: CASSHGQGESQPQHF.

The genes are TRBV6-1 and TRBJ2-3; 7 positions agree with TRBD1. V gave up 3 bases and J gave up 4 bases; unmatched junction bases: 4. Germline V gene lookup returns CDR1 MNHNS and CDR2 SASEGT. The CDR3 has 14 amino acids. The CDR3 here is CASSDYRGADTQYF. CDR3 DNA sequence: TGTGCCAGCAGTGACTACAGGGGTGCAGATACGCAGTATTTT.

This clone showed up just once. The chain employs TRBV6-6 and TRBJ1-2; D is ambiguous. Trimming left V 0 bases short and J 0 bases short, with 11 bases between. Germline CDR1 and CDR2: MNHNY and SVGAGI (reference sequence). The CDR3 covers 16 residues. CDR3 sequence: CASSYSKPGSNYGYTF. Written as DNA, the CDR3 is TGTGCCAGCAGTTACTCGAAGCCTGGTTCTAACTATGGCTACACCTTC.

This chain connects TRBV7-2 to TRBJ1-2; D not certain. The CDR3 extends over 13 amino acids. V was pared by 1 base and J by 9 bases, with 12 bases between. CDR1 is SGHTA, CDR2 FQGNSA, per germline. CDR3 region: CASSLEGRRSYTF. CDR3 in DNA: TGTGCCAGCAGCTTAGAAGGTAGGAGAAGCTACACCTTC.

The chain joins TRBV6-6 to TRBJ2-2, with 7 positions matching TRBD1. Germline assignment: CDR1 MNHNY and CDR2 SVGAGI (reference sequence). The CDR3 consists of 15 residues. The V gene end was trimmed by 4 bases and the J gene end by 0 bases; junction bases not matched to a gene: 2. The CDR3 region is CASSLDRPNTGELFF. CDR3 DNA: TGTGCCAGCAGTTTGGACAGGCCGAACACCGGGGAGCTGTTTTTT.

This chain joins TRBV27 and TRBJ2-7; D possibly corresponds to TRBD2 (6 bases). The CDR3 runs to 15 residues. Trimming stripped 1 base from V and 7 bases from J, with 17 bases between. Germline CDR1 and CDR2: MNHEY and SMNVEV (reference sequence). Written as DNA, the CDR3 is TGTGCCAGCAGTTTATTGGGGACTGCGGAGCGGGAGCAGTACTTC. As protein: CASSLLGTAEREQYF.

The chain employs TRBV7-3 and TRBJ2-3, with 8 bases aligning to TRBD2. This CDR3 comprises 13 residues. Germline assignment: CDR1 SGHTA and CDR2 FQGTGA. V shed 5 bases and J 8 bases; nucleotides not matched to a gene: 6. CDR3 DNA sequence: TGTGCCAGCAGCCCGACTAGCGCGACTACGCAGTATTTT. It specifies CASSPTSATTQYF.

The chain has TRBV20-1 and TRBJ2-5, with D unresolved. Germline values: CDR1 DFQATT, CDR2 SNEGSKA (reference sequence). The CDR3 contains 11 residues. With 6 bases removed from V and 4 bases from J, the gap between germline ends came to 9 bases. CDR3 region: CSAPTGETQYF. CDR3 bases: TGCAGTGCCCCCACCGGAGAGACCCAGTACTTC.

This clone was counted once. The chain combines TRBV6-1 with TRBJ2-7; D possibly corresponds to TRBD2 (5 bases). Trimming shortened V by 9 bases and J by 4 bases, and 13 bases separated the two germline ends. CDR1 and CDR2 from the germline V gene are MNHNS and SASEGT. The CDR3 totals 12 residues. In DNA, the CDR3 is TGTGCCAGTATTGGACGGGAATACGAGCAGTACTTC. It yields the protein CASIGREYEQYF.

V and J are TRBV6-5 and TRBJ2-7, with D perhaps matching TRBD2 (5 bases). Trimming shortened V by 2 bases and J by 5 bases, and 16 bases separated the two germline ends. Germline-derived CDR1 and CDR2 are MNHEY and SVGAGI. The CDR3 loop spans 15 amino acids. For the CDR3, the DNA is TGTGCCAGCAGTTACGACTCCACTAGATTGAACGAGCAGTACTTC. This codes for CASSYDSTRLNEQYF.

The genes are TRBV14 and TRBJ2-7; D is undetermined. This CDR3 contains 14 residues. The germline V gene has CDR1 SGHDN and CDR2 FVKESK. V was pared by 1 base and J by 3 bases, with 10 bases between. In DNA, the CDR3 is TGTGCCAGCAGCCAAGTCGAGACTGGCTACGAGCAGTACTTC. Amino acids: CASSQVETGYEQYF.

This rearrangement joins TRBV27 to TRBJ1-1; 10 positions agree with TRBD1. Germline CDR1 is MNHEY and CDR2 is SMNVEV (reference sequence). V lost 3 bases to trimming and J lost 6 bases; unmatched junction nucleotides: 10. CDR3 size: 16 residues. Here the CDR3 DNA reads TGTGCCAGCAGTTTTTCGACAGGGGGCGCGCGGGCTGAAGCTTTCTTT. Translating it yields CASSFSTGGARAEAFF.

This chain connects TRBV30 to TRBJ2-7; TRBD1 matches 8 bases. CDR3 length: 14 amino acids. V lost 0 bases, J lost 7 bases, and 8 bases stayed unmatched. Germline values: CDR1 GTSNPN, CDR2 SVGIG (reference sequence). This chain's CDR3 is CAWSVGQGADEQYF. Here the CDR3 DNA reads TGTGCCTGGAGTGTAGGGCAGGGGGCTGATGAGCAGTACTTC.

The chain has TRBV7-3 and TRBJ2-7, with D perhaps matching TRBD1 (6 bases). V was cut by 5 bases and J by 3 bases, with 11 bases left in between. This CDR3 is built from 13 residues. From germline, CDR1 is SGHTA and CDR2 FQGTGA. CDR3 DNA sequence: TGTGCCAGCAGCACACAGGGCGGCTACGAGCAGTACTTC. This encodes CASSTQGGYEQYF. Supplemented by reference TRBV7-3 and TRBJ2-7, the full variable domain reads GAGVSQTPSNKVTEKGKYVELRCDPISGHTALYWYRQSLGQGPEFLIYFQGTGAADDSGLPNDRFFAVRPEGSVSTLKIQRTERGDSAVYLCASSTQGGYEQYFGPGTRLTVT.

This chain links TRBV7-9 with TRBJ2-5, with no clear D. The germline V gene has CDR1 SEHNR and CDR2 FQNEAQ (reference sequence). The CDR3 has 14 residues. Deletions cut 1 base from V and 1 base from J, with 7 bases between. The CDR3 spells CASSLDGIQETQYF. Here the CDR3 DNA reads TGTGCCAGCAGCTTAGATGGCATCCAAGAGACCCAGTACTTC. The entire variable domain, with the rest obtained from reference TRBV7-9 and TRBJ2-5, is as follows: DTGVSQNPRHKITKRGQNVTFRCDPISEHNRLYWYRQTLGQGPEFLTYFQNEAQLEKSRLLSDRFSAERPKGSFSTLEIQRTEQGDSAMYLCASSLDGIQETQYFGPGTRLLVL.

CDR3 region: CASRRDLGADTQYF. DNA for the CDR3: TGTGCCAGCAGGCGGGACCTGGGCGCAGATACGCAGTATTTT. The chain carries TRBV27 and TRBJ2-3, with D perhaps matching TRBD2 (6 bases). This CDR3 is 14 amino acids long. The germline V gene has CDR1 MNHEY and CDR2 SMNVEV (reference sequence). With 6 bases removed from V and 4 bases from J, the gap between germline ends came to 14 bases.

The chain uses TRBV30 and TRBJ2-7, with D perhaps TRBD2 (6 bases). This CDR3 spans 16 amino acids. Per the germline V gene, CDR1 is GTSNPN and CDR2 is SVGIG (reference sequence). Trimming stripped 0 bases from V and 1 base from J, with 16 bases between. The CDR3 loop is CAWSVILWEASYEQYF. The CDR3 DNA reads as TGTGCCTGGAGTGTTATTTTATGGGAGGCTTCCTACGAGCAGTACTTC.

J is TRBJ2-2 and V is TRBV27, with TRBD2 identical over 7 bases. CDR1 MNHEY and CDR2 SMNVEV come from the germline V gene (reference sequence). The CDR3 has 14 residues. V shed 7 bases, J shed 4 bases, and the junction held 6 bases outside the gene matches. CDR3 residues: CASTPGGSTGELFF. CDR3 coding DNA: TGTGCCAGCACCCCGGGGGGAAGCACCGGGGAGCTGTTTTTT.

The V and J genes are TRBV21-1 and TRBJ2-7; the D segment call TRBD2 is taken from the table without a DNA check. TRBV21-1 is classified as a pseudogene. The CDR3 loop spans 17 amino acids. The CDR3 is CASSKTALWRMCYEQYF. CDR3 DNA sequence: TGTGCCAGCAGCAAAACCGCGTTGTGGAGAATGTGCTACGAGCAGTACTTC.

The chain joins TRBV5-1 to TRBJ1-1, with D possibly matching TRBD1 (5 bases). Deletions cut 4 bases from V and 6 bases from J, with 13 bases between. The length of the CDR3 is 13 residues. CDR1 and CDR2 (germline): SGHRS, YFSETQ. In DNA form, the CDR3 reads TGCGCCAGCAGCCCGGGGGGGAGGGCTGAAGCTTTCTTT. Encoded protein: CASSPGGRAEAFF.

This chain links TRBV28 with TRBJ2-3; D may be TRBD2 (6 bases). CDR3 length equals 14 residues. CDR1 and CDR2 from the germline V gene are MDHEN and SYDVKM. V lost 5 bases, J lost 4 bases, and 13 bases lay in between. In nucleotides, the CDR3 is TGTGCCAGCAGTCTCCGACTAGTACCAGATACGCAGTATTTT. Protein: CASSLRLVPDTQYF. Full variable domain (rest looked up from reference TRBV28 and TRBJ2-3): DVKVTQSSRYLVKRTGEKVFLECVQDMDHENMFWYRQDPGLGLRLIYFSYDVKMKEKGDIPEGYSVSREKKERFSLILESASTNQTSMYLCASSLRLVPDTQYFGPGTRLTVL.

The rearrangement uses TRBV5-1 and TRBJ2-5; possible D gene TRBD2, 5 bases. Germline V CDR1 and CDR2: SGHRS, YFSETQ. Deletions cut 0 bases from V and 0 bases from J, with 12 bases between. The CDR3 length is 16 residues. CDR3 protein: CASSLGGEHNQETQYF. Written as DNA, the CDR3 is TGCGCCAGCAGCTTGGGGGGAGAACACAACCAAGAGACCCAGTACTTC.

The genes are TRBV6-1 and TRBJ2-6, with 9 bases fitting TRBD1. Germline V gene data show CDR1 as MNHNS and CDR2 as SASEGT. The CDR3 totals 15 residues. J lost 0 bases, V lost 11 bases, and 5 bases had no gene match. CDR3 protein: CAGGQGSSGANVLTF. The DNA of the CDR3 is TGTGCCGGAGGACAGGGGAGCTCTGGGGCCAACGTCCTGACTTTC.